This T cell receptor (beta chain) was observed in a study of graft-versus-host responses after intestinal transplantation. Study-level information: Recipients underwent multivisceral, liver-intestinal, or isolated intestinal transplants.

TCRdb's table, derived via immunoSEQ multiplex PCR, lists solely in-frame clones and lacks some. The data contain around 96,000 clones, over 75% of them singletons. General observations from the study: Some GvH clones were seen earlier in gut or blood, suggesting intestinal origin.

CDR1 and CDR2 from the germline V gene are SGHRS and YFSETQ. The CDR3 has 13 amino acids. Trimming stripped 3 bases from V and 2 bases from J, with 9 bases between. Comments on this clone: The antigen remains unidentified.

This clonotype was sampled from a human patient who received an intestinal transplant, so some T cells may come from the graft donor. The material sequenced was PBMCs, taken 450 to 480 days after intestinal transplant. This chain links TRBV5-1 with TRBJ2-7; D not certain. The CDR3 reads CASSSGPTYEQYF. The CDR3 region has the DNA TGCGCCAGCAGCTCTGGGCCGACCTACGAGCAGTACTTC.